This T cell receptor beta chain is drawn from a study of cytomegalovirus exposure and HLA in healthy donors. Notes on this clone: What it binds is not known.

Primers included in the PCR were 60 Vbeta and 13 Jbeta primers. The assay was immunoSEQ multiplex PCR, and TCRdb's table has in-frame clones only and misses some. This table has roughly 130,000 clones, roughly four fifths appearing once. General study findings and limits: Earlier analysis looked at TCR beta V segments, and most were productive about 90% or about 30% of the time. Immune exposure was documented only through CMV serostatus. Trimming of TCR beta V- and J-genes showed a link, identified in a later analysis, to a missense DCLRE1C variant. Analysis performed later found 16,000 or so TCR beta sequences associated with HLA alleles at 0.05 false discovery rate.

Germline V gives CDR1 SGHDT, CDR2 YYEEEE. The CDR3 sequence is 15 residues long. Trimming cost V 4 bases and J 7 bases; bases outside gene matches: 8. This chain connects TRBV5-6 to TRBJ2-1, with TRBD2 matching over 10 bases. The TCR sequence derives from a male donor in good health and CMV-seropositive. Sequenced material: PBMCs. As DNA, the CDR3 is TGTGCCAGCAGCCAAAGCGGGAGGGCCCGGAATGAGCAGTTCTTC. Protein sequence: CASSQSGRARNEQFF. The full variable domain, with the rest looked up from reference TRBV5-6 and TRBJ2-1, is DAGVTQSPTHLIKTRGQQVTLRCSPKSGHDTVSWYQQALGQGPQFIFQYYEEEERQRGNFPDRFSGHQFPNYSSELNVNALLLGDSALYLCASSQSGRARNEQFFGPGTRLTVL.